The 13 T cell receptor beta chains below come from one sample, sequenced in a study of blood T cell repertoires in COVID-19. Using immunoSEQ multiplex PCR, the repertoire was profiled, and TCRdb retains in-frame clones only, with some absent. The sample holds over 90,000 clones; roughly 92% are singletons and the top ten take 1.5% to 2%. The specimen was peripheral blood. These receptors were taken from a woman aged 45-65 years with COVID-19, enrolled during active disease.

The V gene is TRBV11-3, the J gene TRBJ2-1; 8 nucleotides agree with TRBD2. The CDR3 is 15 residues long. The germline V gene has CDR1 SGHNT and CDR2 YENEEA. Trimming cost V 5 bases and J 6 bases; bases outside gene matches: 9. The CDR3 protein is CASSVSGVSPNEQFF. In DNA, the CDR3 is TGTGCCAGCAGCGTTAGCGGGGTATCCCCCAATGAGCAGTTCTTC.

This rearrangement joins TRBV12-1 to TRBJ2-7; the table's D gene call, TRBD1, was not cross checked with the DNA. TRBV12-1 is a documented pseudogene. The CDR3 sequence is 17 residues long. CDR3 amino acids: CASSFATSPDSHYEQYV. Written as DNA, the CDR3 is TGTGCCAGCAGCTTTGCGACCTCACCTGACAGCCACTACGAGCAGTACGTC.

This clone was seen once. The chain joins TRBV12-5 to TRBJ1-5; weak D call: TRBD1 (5 bases). CDR3 length equals 15 residues. Trimming shortened V by 1 base and J by 0 bases, and 7 bases separated the two germline ends. The V gene's germline CDR1 is LGHNT and CDR2 FRNRAP. For the CDR3, the DNA is TGTGCTAGTGGTTTGGGGGGGGGTAGCAATCAGCCCCAGCATTTT. Translation: CASGLGGGSNQPQHF. The whole variable domain, filled in from reference TRBV12-5 and TRBJ1-5, reads DARVTQTPRHKVTEMGQEVTMRCQPILGHNTVFWYRQTMMQGLELLAYFRNRAPLDDSGMPKDRFSAEMPDATLATLKIQPSEPRDSAVYFCASGLGGGSNQPQHFGDGTRLSIL.

This chain uses TRBV5-6 with TRBJ1-6, with D unclear. This CDR3 spans 14 amino acids. Trimming cost V 0 bases and J 7 bases, with 8 bases left between them. Germline CDR1 reads SGHDT; CDR2 reads YYEEEE. CDR3 residues: CASSLGHQNSPLHF. In DNA, the CDR3 is TGTGCCAGCAGCTTGGGTCACCAGAATTCACCCCTCCACTTT. The variable domain in full, completed from reference TRBV5-6 and TRBJ1-6, reads DAGVTQSPTHLIKTRGQQVTLRCSPKSGHDTVSWYQQALGQGPQFIFQYYEEEERQRGNFPDRFSGHQFPNYSSELNVNALLLGDSALYLCASSLGHQNSPLHFGNGTRLTVT.

The V gene is TRBV3-1 (or the pseudogene TRBV3-2), the J gene TRBJ2-3, with a possible D match to TRBD1 (6 bases). Trimming took 4 bases from V and 0 from J, leaving 14 bases between them. CDR1 LGHDT and CDR2 YNNKEL come from the germline V gene (reference sequence). The CDR3 sequence is 16 residues long. CDR3 in DNA: TGTGCCAGCAGCCCCTTTCTTAGGGGGAGCACAGATACGCAGTATTTT. Its protein is CASSPFLRGSTDTQYF.

J is TRBJ1-2 and V is TRBV11-2; D not resolved. CDR3 length equals 12 residues. Trimming took 0 bases from V and 7 from J, leaving 6 bases between them. Germline assignment: CDR1 SGHAT and CDR2 FQNNGV. The CDR3 DNA is TGTGCCAGCAGCTTAGAGCGTCGTGGCTACACCTTC. This gives the protein CASSLERRGYTF. Filled out from reference TRBV11-2 and TRBJ1-2, the complete variable domain reads EAGVAQSPRYKIIEKRQSVAFWCNPISGHATLYWYQQILGQGPKLLIQFQNNGVVDDSQLPKDRFSAERLKGVDSTLKIQPAKLEDSAVYLCASSLERRGYTFGSGTRLTVV.

The chain carries TRBV25-1 and TRBJ2-2; TRBD2 is a possible D gene (6 bases). The CDR3 contains 16 residues. V was shortened by 2 bases and J by 2 bases, with 12 bases between the two germline ends. In germline, CDR1 is MGHDK, CDR2 SYGVNS. CDR3 bases: TGTGCCAGCAGTGAAACCGCCGGGGGTAACACCGGGGAGCTGTTTTTT. Encoded protein: CASSETAGGNTGELFF.

The chain joins TRBV7-8 to TRBJ2-7; 9 nucleotides line up with TRBD2. V lost 5 bases, J lost 2 bases, and 7 bases stayed unmatched. This CDR3 spans 15 amino acids. CDR1 and CDR2 (germline): SGHVS, FQNEAQ. CDR3 amino acids: CASSRGLARTYEQYF. DNA for the CDR3: TGTGCCAGCAGCCGGGGACTAGCCAGAACCTACGAGCAGTACTTC.

The rearrangement uses TRBV12-5 and TRBJ1-1; D remains ambiguous. The CDR3 runs 12 residues. Germline V gene data show CDR1 as LGHNT and CDR2 as FRNRAP. The V end was cut by 6 bases, the J end by 3 bases, with 8 bases between. The CDR3 region is CASGWEDTEAFF. CDR3 nucleotides: TGTGCTAGTGGGTGGGAGGACACTGAAGCTTTCTTT.

The chain uses TRBV5-4 and TRBJ2-2; D is uncertain. Germline V gene sequence: CDR1 SGHNT, CDR2 YYREEE (reference sequence). This CDR3 is 14 amino acids long. The V gene lost 3 bases and the J gene lost 8 bases, with 14 bases spanning the gap. CDR3 loop: CASSSADRRGELFF. DNA of the CDR3: TGTGCCAGCAGCTCCGCCGACCGGCGGGGGGAGCTGTTTTTT.

The chain uses TRBV5-1 and TRBJ1-1; 8 positions agree with TRBD1. The CDR3 sequence is 15 residues long. The germline V gene encodes CDR1 SGHRS and CDR2 YFSETQ. The V segment lost 3 bases and the J segment 0 bases; nucleotides outside the gene matches: 4. CDR3 bases: TGCGCCAGCAGCTGGGGACAGGAAATGAACACTGAAGCTTTCTTT. It translates to CASSWGQEMNTEAFF.

The CDR3 DNA reads as TGTGCCAGCAAGGGCGGGGACAATCAGCCCCAGCATTTT. Its protein is CASKGGDNQPQHF. V usage is TRBV27 and J usage is TRBJ1-5, with no clear D. V was pared by 7 bases and J by 3 bases, with 10 bases between. Germline V gene lookup returns CDR1 MNHEY and CDR2 SMNVEV (reference sequence). There are 13 residues in the CDR3.

This chain connects TRBV6-5 to TRBJ1-2; D remains unclear. This CDR3 is built from 15 residues. Germline V gives CDR1 MNHEY, CDR2 SVGAGI. V gave up 2 bases and J gave up 6 bases, with 16 bases separating them. CDR3 DNA sequence: TGTGCCAGCAGTTACCGCGACCCCCGGAGGGATGGCTACACCTTC. It encodes CASSYRDPRRDGYTF.